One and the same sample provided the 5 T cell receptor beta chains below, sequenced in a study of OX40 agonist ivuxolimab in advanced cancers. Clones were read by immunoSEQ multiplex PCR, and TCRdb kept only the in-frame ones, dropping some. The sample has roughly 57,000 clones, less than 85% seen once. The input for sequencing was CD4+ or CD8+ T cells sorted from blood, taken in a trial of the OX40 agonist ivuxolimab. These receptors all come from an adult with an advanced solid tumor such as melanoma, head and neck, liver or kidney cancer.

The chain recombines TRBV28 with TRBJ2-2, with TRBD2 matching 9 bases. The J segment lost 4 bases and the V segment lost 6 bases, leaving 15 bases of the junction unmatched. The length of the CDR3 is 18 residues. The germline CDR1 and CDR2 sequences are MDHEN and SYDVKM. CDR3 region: CASSAEFIAGEVTGELFF. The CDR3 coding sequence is TGTGCCAGCAGCGCAGAATTTATAGCGGGAGAGGTCACCGGGGAGCTGTTTTTT. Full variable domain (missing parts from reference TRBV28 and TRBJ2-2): DVKVTQSSRYLVKRTGEKVFLECVQDMDHENMFWYRQDPGLGLRLIYFSYDVKMKEKGDIPEGYSVSREKKERFSLILESASTNQTSMYLCASSAEFIAGEVTGELFFGEGSRLTVL.

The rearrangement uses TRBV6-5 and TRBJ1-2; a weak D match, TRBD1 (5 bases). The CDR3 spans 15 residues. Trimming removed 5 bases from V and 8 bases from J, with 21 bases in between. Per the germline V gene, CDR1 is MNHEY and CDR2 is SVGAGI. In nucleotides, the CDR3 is TGTGCCAGCAGTGGTTGGGGCGGAAGCTATGTGGGCTACACCTTC. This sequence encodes CASSGWGGSYVGYTF.

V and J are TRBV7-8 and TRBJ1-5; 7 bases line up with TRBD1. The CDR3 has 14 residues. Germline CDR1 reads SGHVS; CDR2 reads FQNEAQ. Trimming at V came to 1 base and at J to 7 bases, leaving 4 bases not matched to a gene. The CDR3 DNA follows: TGTGCCAGCAGCTTAGACAGGGGAGACCAGCCCCAGCATTTT. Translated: CASSLDRGDQPQHF.

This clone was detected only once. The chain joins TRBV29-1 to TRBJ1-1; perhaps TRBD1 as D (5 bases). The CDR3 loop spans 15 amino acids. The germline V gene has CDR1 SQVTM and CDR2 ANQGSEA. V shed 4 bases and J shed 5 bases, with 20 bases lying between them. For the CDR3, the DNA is TGCAGCGTTGGCCCCGGGGCTCAGAGCCTTACTGAAGCTTTCTTT. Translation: CSVGPGAQSLTEAFF.

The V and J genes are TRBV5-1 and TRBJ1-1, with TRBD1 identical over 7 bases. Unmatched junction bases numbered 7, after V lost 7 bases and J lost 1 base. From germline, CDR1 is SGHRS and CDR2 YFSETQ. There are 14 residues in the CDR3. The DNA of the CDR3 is TGCGCCAGCGGGCGGGGGGACAGGAACACTGAAGCTTTCTTT. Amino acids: CASGRGDRNTEAFF.